This record concerns one T cell receptor beta chain sequence. The target of this receptor is not known. Qualities for individual bases were not recorded, and no much larger clone is one base off. The data stem from a study of molecular identifiers for immune sequencing clone quantification (dated by TCRdb to the late 2010s). About the investigation overall: For a replicate experiment, RNA from roughly 20,000 or 100,000 naive CD8 T cells was divided into five aliquots, and four of the five aliquots were sequenced. This methods study benchmarked molecular-identifier clustering-based TCR repertoire sequencing (MIDCIRS) and TCR RNA copy counting, using CD8 T cells to do so.

Library construction relied on PCR. The sequencer listed for this sample is NextSeq 500. Preparation of bulk TCR libraries followed a previously described approach, with the TCR primers listed in Table S5. Purification of total RNA was performed with the Qiagen AllPrep DNA/RNA kit. Before any analysis, reads coming from multiple sequencing runs of the same library were combined into one pool. The study's own analysis went as follows. Reads were retained only if the reads had an exact TCR constant sequence, and the retained reads were trimmed to 150 nt and grouped according to their 12-nt molecular barcodes. Within each barcode group, reads were sub-clustered at a 15% Levenshtein threshold, and quality-weighted consensus sequences were built per RNA molecule. Non-functional sequences were discarded, and so were lower-count sequences lying one edit away from another sequence. Barcode sub-clusters with fewer than 20% of the maximum read count were removed, based on fitting two negative binomial distributions. TCRdb itself trimmed the public reads at Q25 with fastp, ran MiXCR and retained productive beta chains. Rows merge per CDR3 protein into single entries with the most common DNA and genes. The V and J calls shown here were made by TCRdb, not taken from the authors' results. In this sample the table shows about 330,000 distinct CDR3 sequences, roughly 24% of which occur a single time. The ten largest clones represent around 0.76% of the sample.

Naive CD8 T cell libraries were made from approximately 22,000 to 940,000 sorted cells using 10%, 30% or 50% of purified RNA. On a BD FACSAria II, naive CD8 T cells were FACS-sorted as CD8+CD4-CCR7+CD45RA+ and collected into RLT Plus buffer. Detection sensitivity was tested by spiking Jurkat RNA equal to over 8 TCR copies' worth into samples containing roughly 17,000-1,100,000 naive CD8 T cells. CD8 T cells were enriched using RosetteSep CD8+ T Cell Enrichment Cocktail and Ficoll-Paque, and the enriched cells then underwent ACK red cell lysis. Broad study findings and their caveats: Highly expanded clone sizes could be underestimated because identical TCR molecules may share a barcode. Modeling estimated 2.5 to 3.5 recovered TCR RNA copies per cell, compared with about ten by digital PCR, which implies 30% to 35% capture efficiency. Naive libraries contained spiked-in Jurkat TCR RNA (roughly ten copies' worth), which is not part of the donor repertoire. In CMV-specific effector cells, over 98% of molecules were held by clones above 20 RNA copies, whereas under 1% of molecules were held by such clones in naive cells. When barcode sub-clustering was not used, chimeric consensus sequences inflated TCR diversity, with chimeras reaching as high as 47%. Even against a background of about a million naive CD8 T cells, spiked-in Jurkat TCR RNA amounting to a single cell's worth was reported to be detectable.

From the cysteine up to the phenylalanine, the CDR3 has a length of 16 residues. Here the CDR3 DNA is all that survives: 48 bases in frame from base 1. For CDR1 and CDR2, the germline V gene (reference sequence) lists LNHDA and SQIVND. V ends up 4 bases short and J 5 bases short, with an unmatched junction base count of 7. The chain is encoded by TRBV19 joined to TRBJ1-5, with 11 middle bases fitting TRBD1. This TCR was sampled from a human donor in good health. Some libraries in this study had Jurkat cell RNA spiked in. The sequencing sample was made of naive CD8+ T cells from blood, with Jurkat cell RNA spiked in. The cell subset or site label on this specimen signifies: FACS-sorted CD8+CD4-CCR7+CD45RA+ naive T cells. The CDR3 in this case is CASSTGTGGVYQPQHF. The base sequence is TGTGCCAGTAGTACCGGGACAGGGGGTGTGTATCAGCCCCAGCATTTT.